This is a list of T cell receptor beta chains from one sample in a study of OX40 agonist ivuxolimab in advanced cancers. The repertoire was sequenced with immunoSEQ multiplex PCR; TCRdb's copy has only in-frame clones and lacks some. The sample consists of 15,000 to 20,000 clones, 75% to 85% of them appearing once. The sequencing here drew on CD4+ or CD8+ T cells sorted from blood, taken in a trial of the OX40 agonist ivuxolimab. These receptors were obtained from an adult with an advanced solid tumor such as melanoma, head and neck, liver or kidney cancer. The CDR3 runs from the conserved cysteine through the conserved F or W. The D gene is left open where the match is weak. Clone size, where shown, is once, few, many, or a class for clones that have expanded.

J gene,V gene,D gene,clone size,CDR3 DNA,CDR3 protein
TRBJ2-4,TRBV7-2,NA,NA,TGTGCCAGCAGCCAACAGGCGGGGCTAGCCAAAAACATTCAGTACTTC,CASSQQAGLAKNIQYF
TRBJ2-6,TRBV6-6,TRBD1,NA,TGTGCCAGCAGTCGACAGGGGGCTGGGGCCAACGTCCTGACTTTC,CASSRQGAGANVLTF
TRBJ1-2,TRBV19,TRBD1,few,TGTGCCAGTAGTCTCCAGGGGGCTAGCTATGGCTACACCTTC,CASSLQGASYGYTF
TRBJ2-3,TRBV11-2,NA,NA,TGTGCCAGCCGGAGCGGAAGCACAGATACGCAGTATTTT,CASRSGSTDTQYF
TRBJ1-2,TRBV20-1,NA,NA,TGCAGTCTCAACATGGACTATGGCTACACCTTC,CSLNMDYGYTF
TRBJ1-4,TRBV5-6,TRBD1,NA,TGTGCCAGCAATCTACAGGGGGCGCTTAGTGAAAAACTGTTTTTT,CASNLQGALSEKLFF
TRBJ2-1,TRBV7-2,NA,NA,TGTGCCAGCAGCTTAGGACAAATCTCCTACAATGAGCAGTTCTTC,CASSLGQISYNEQFF
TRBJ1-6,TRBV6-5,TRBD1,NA,TGTGCCAGTAAGACAGGGGCGGATTCACCCCTCCACTTT,CASKTGADSPLHF
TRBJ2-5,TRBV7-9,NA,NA,TGTGCCAGCAGCTTAGCGCGGGCGATGGAGACCCAGTACTTC,CASSLARAMETQYF
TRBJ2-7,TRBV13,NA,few,TGTGCCAGCAGCTTGCGACAGGCATCACCCTACGAGCAGTACTTC,CASSLRQASPYEQYF
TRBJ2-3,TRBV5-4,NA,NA,TGTGCCAGCAGCCCGACTTATAGCACAGATACGCAGTATTTT,CASSPTYSTDTQYF
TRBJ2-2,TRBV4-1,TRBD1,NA,TGCGCCAGCAGCTACAGGGGCTGGAACACCGGGGAGCTGTTTTTT,CASSYRGWNTGELFF
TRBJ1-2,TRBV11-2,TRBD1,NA,TGTGCCAGCAGCTCGGACAGGGGGCGGACTAACTATGGCTACACCTTC,CASSSDRGRTNYGYTF
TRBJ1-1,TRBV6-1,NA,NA,TGTGCCAGCAGGTCACCGAGGGACTTGAACACTGAAGCTTTCTTT,CASRSPRDLNTEAFF
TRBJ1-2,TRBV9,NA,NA,TGTGCCAGCAGCGTAGATAACAGGAACTATGGCTACACCTTC,CASSVDNRNYGYTF
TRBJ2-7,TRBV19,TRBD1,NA,TGTGCCAGTAGGTCCGGGACAGCTTACGAGCAGTACTTC,CASRSGTAYEQYF
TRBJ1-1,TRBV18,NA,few,TGTGCCAGCTCACCCCTGTCGGATCCTGAAGCTTTCTTT,CASSPLSDPEAFF
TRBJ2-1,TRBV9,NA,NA,TGTGCCAGCAGCCGACATGGGGCCGACAATGAGCAGTTCTTC,CASSRHGADNEQFF
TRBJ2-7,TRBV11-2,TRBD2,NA,TGTGCCAGCAGCTTGGGACTAGCGAGAACCTACGAGCAGTACTTC,CASSLGLARTYEQYF
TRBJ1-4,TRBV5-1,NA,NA,TGCGCCAGCAGCCGCGACAGAGGGGGGCTGTTTTTT,CASSRDRGGLFF
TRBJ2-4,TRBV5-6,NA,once,TGTGCCAGCAGCTTGGCCCGGCGCGGCCCGGAGTACATTCAGTACTTC,CASSLARRGPEYIQYF
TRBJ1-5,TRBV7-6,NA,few,TGTGCCAGCAGCTTAGGTCCAGTGAGCAATCAGCCCCAGCATTTT,CASSLGPVSNQPQHF
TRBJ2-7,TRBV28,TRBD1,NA,TGTGCCAGCAGTACCCGGGACAGGGGTGGATACGAGCAGTACTTC,CASSTRDRGGYEQYF